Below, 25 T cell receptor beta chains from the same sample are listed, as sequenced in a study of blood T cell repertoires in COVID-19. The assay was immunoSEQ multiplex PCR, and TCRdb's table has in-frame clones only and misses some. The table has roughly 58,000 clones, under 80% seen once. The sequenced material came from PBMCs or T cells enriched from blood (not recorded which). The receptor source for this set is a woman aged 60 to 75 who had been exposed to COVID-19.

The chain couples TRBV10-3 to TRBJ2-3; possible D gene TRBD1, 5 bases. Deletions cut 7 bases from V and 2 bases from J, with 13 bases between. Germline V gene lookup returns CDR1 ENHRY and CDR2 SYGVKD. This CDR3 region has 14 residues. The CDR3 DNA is TGTGCCATCAAGGGGTCTGTAGACACAGATACGCAGTATTTT. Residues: CAIKGSVDTDTQYF.

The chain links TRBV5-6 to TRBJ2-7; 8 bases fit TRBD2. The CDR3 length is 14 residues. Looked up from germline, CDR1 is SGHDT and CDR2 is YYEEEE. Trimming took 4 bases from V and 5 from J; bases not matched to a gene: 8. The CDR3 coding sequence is TGTGCCAGCAGCCCCACGGGGGGGCTCGACGAGCAGTACTTC. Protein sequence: CASSPTGGLDEQYF. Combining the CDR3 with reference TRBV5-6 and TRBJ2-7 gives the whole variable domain DAGVTQSPTHLIKTRGQQVTLRCSPKSGHDTVSWYQQALGQGPQFIFQYYEEEERQRGNFPDRFSGHQFPNYSSELNVNALLLGDSALYLCASSPTGGLDEQYFGPGTRLTVT.

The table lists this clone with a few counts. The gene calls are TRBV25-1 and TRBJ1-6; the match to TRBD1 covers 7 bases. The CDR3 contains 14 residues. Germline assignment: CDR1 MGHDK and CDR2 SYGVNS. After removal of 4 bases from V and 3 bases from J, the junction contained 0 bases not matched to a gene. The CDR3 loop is CASSGTGYNSPLHF. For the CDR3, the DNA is TGTGCCAGCAGTGGGACAGGCTATAATTCACCCCTCCACTTT.

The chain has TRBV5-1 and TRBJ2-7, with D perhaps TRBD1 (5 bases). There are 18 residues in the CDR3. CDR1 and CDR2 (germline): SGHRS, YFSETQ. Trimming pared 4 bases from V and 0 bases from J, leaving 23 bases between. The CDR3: CASSRIPRGPGSSYEQYF. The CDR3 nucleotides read TGCGCCAGCAGCCGGATCCCAAGGGGCCCCGGTAGCTCCTACGAGCAGTACTTC.

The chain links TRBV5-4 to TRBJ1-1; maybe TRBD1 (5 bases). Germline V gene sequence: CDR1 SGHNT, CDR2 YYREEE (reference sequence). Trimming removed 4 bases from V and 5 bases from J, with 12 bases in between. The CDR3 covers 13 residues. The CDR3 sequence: CASSRGGTTEAFF. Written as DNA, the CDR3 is TGTGCCAGCAGCCGGGGCGGGACTACTGAAGCTTTCTTT.

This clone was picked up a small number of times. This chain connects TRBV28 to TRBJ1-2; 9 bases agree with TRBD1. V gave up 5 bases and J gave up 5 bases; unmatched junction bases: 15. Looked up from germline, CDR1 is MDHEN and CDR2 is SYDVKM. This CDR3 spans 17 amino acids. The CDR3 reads CASSPQDRGRGLYGYTF. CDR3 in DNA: TGTGCCAGCAGTCCCCAGGACAGGGGCCGAGGTTTATATGGCTACACCTTC.

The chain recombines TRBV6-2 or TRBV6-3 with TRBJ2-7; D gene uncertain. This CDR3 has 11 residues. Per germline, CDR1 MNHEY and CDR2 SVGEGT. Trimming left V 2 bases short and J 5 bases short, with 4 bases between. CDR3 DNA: TGTGCCAGCAGTTACGTAAACGAGCAGTACTTC. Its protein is CASSYVNEQYF.

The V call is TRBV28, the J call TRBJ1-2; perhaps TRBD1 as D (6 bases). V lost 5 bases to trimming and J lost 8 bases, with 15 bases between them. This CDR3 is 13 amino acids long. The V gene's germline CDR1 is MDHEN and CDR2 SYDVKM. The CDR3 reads CASSQGSIRGYTF. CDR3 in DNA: TGTGCCAGCAGTCAGGGGTCGATTCGAGGCTACACCTTC.

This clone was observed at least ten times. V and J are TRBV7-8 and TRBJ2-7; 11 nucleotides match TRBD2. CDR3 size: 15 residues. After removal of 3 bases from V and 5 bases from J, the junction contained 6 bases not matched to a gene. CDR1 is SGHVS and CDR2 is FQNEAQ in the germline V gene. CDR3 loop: CASSLVAGGSDEQYF. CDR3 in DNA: TGTGCCAGCAGCTTGGTAGCGGGGGGGTCTGACGAGCAGTACTTC.

The CDR3 region has the DNA TGTGCCAGCAGCCTCCGGGGACAGGGGCCCCTTAATGAAAAACTGTTTTTT. Protein product: CASSLRGQGPLNEKLFF. The chain couples TRBV3-1 (or the pseudogene TRBV3-2) to TRBJ1-4; 10 bases are shared with TRBD1. Germline assignment: CDR1 LGHDT and CDR2 YNNKEL (reference sequence). This CDR3 contains 17 residues. Trimming cost V 4 bases and J 4 bases; bases outside gene matches: 9.

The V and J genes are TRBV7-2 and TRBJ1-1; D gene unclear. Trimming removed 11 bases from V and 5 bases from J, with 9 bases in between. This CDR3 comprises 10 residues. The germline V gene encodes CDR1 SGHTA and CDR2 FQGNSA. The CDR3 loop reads CALAGTEAFF. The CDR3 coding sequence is TGTGCCCTCGCGGGAACTGAAGCTTTCTTT.

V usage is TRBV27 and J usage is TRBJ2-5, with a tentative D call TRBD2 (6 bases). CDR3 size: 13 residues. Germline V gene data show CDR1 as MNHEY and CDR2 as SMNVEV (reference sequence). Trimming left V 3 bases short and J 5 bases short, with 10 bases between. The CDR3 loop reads CASSFSGWETQYF. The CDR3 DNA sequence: TGTGCCAGCAGTTTTAGCGGATGGGAGACCCAGTACTTC.

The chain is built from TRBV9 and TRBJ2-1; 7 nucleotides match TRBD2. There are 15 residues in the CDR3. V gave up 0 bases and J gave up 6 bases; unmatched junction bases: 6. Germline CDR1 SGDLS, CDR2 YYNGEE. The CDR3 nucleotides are TGTGCCAGCAGCGTAGTACCGAGCGGGGTCAATGAGCAGTTCTTC. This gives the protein CASSVVPSGVNEQFF.

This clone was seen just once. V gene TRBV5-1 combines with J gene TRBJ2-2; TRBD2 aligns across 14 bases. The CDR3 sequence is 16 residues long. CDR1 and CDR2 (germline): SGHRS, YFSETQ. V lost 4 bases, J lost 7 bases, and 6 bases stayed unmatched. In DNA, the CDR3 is TGCGCCAGCAGCCCGGGACTAGCGGGGGTTATCGGGGAGCTGTTTTTT. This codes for CASSPGLAGVIGELFF.

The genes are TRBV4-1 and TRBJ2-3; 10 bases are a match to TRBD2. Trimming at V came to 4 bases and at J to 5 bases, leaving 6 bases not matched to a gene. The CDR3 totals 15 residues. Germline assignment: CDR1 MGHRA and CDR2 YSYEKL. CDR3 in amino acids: CASSPSSGSIDTQYF. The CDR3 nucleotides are TGCGCCAGCAGCCCATCTAGCGGGAGTATAGATACGCAGTATTTT.

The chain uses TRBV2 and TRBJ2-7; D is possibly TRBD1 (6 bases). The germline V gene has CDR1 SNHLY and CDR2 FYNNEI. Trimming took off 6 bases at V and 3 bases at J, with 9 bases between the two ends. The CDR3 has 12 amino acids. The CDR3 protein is CASRGTFYEQYF. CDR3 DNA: TGTGCCAGCAGGGGGACATTCTACGAGCAGTACTTC.

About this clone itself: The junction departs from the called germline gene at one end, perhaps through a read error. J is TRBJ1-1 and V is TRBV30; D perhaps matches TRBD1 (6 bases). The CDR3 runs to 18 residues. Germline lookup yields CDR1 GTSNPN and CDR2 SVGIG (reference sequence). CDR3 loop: CAGRKWRIAQGWDTEAFF. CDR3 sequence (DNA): TGTGCCGGGAGAAAATGGCGGATCGCACAGGGTTGGGACACTGAAGCTTTCTTT. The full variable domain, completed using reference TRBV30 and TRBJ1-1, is SQTIHQWPATLVQPVGSPLSLECTVEGTSNPNLYWYRQAAGRGLQLLFYSVGIGQISSEVPQNLSASRPQDRQFILSSKKLLLSDSGFYLCAGRKWRIAQGWDTEAFFGQGTRLTVV.

CDR3 protein: CASSPVLTDTQYF. In nucleotides, the CDR3 is TGTGCCAGCAGCCCCGTTCTCACAGATACGCAGTATTTT. The rearrangement links TRBV5-6 to TRBJ2-3; the D is unclear. Per germline, CDR1 SGHDT and CDR2 YYEEEE. CDR3 length: 13 amino acids. Trimming stripped 4 bases from V and 2 bases from J, with 8 bases between.

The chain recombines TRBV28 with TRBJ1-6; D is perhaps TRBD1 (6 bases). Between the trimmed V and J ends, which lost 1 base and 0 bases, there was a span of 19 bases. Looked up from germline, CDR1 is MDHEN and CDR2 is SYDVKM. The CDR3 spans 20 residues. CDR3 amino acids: CASSLFGQPLPSSYNSPLHF. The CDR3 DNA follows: TGTGCCAGCAGTTTATTCGGACAGCCATTACCAAGCTCCTATAATTCACCCCTCCACTTT.

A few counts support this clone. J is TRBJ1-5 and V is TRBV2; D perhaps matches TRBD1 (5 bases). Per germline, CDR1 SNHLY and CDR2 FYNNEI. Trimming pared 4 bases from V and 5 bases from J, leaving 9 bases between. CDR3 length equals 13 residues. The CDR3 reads CASSGAGYQPQHF. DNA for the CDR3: TGTGCCAGCAGTGGGGCAGGGTATCAGCCCCAGCATTTT.

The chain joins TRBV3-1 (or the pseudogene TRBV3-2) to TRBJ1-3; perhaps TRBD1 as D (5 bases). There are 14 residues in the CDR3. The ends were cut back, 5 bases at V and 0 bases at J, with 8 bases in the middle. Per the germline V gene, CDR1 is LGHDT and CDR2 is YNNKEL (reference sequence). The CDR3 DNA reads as TGTGCCAGCAGCGCCCAGGGCTCTGGAAACACCATATATTTT. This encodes CASSAQGSGNTIYF.

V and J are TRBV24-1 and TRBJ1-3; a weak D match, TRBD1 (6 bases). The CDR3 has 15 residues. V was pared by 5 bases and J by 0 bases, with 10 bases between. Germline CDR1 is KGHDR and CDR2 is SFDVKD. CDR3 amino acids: CATSGSGVSGNTIYF. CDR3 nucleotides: TGTGCCACCAGTGGCTCAGGGGTCTCTGGAAACACCATATATTTT.

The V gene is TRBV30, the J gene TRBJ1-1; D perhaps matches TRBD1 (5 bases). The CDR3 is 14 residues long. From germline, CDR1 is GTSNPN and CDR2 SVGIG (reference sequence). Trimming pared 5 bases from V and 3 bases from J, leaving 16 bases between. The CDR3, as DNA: TGTGCCTGGTCTCCCCAGGGTCGGCACACTGAAGCTTTCTTT. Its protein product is CAWSPQGRHTEAFF.

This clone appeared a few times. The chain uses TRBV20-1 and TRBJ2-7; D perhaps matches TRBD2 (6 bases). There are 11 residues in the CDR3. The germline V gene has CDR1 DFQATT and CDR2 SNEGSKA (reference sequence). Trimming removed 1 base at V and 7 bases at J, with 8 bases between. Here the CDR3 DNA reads TGCAGTGCTAGAGGGAGCGGGGAGCAGTACTTC. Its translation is CSARGSGEQYF.

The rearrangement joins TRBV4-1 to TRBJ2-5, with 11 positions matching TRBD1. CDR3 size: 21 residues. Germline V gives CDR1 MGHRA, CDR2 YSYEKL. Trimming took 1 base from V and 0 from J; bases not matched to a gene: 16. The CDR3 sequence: CASSQAPYWGPGQGDQETQYF. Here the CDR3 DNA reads TGCGCCAGCAGCCAAGCGCCTTATTGGGGGCCGGGACAGGGGGACCAAGAGACCCAGTACTTC.